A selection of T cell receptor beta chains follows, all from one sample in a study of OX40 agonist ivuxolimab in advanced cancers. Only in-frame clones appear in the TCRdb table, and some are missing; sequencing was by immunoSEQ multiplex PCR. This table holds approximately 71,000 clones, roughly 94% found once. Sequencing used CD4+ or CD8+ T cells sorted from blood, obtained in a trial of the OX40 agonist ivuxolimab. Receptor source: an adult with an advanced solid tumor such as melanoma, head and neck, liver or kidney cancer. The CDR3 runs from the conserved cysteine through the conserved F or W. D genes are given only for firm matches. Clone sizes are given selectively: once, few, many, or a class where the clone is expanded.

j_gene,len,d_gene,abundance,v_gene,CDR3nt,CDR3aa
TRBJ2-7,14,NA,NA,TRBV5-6,TGTGCCAGCAGCCCCGGGGGCAGCTCCTACGAGCAGTACTTC,CASSPGGSSYEQYF
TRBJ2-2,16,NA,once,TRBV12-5,TGTGCTAGTGGTTTTATCCTTCCCGTCAACACCGGGGAGCTGTTTTTT,CASGFILPVNTGELFF
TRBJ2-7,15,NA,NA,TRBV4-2,TGTGCCAGTAGCCAAGGACAGTCGTCCTCCTACGAGCAGTACTTC,CASSQGQSSSYEQYF
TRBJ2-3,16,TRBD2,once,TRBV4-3,TGCGCCAGCAGCCAAGTTTTTAGCGGGGGGGCAGATACGCAGTATTTT,CASSQVFSGGADTQYF
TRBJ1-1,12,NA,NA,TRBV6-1,TGTGCCAGCAGTGAACGGGGCGGGGAAGCTTTCTTT,CASSERGGEAFF
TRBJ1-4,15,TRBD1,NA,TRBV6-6,TGTGCCAGCAGGCGACAGGGGGAAAGAGATGAAAAACTGTTTTTT,CASRRQGERDEKLFF
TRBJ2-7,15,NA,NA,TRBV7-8,TGTGCCAGCAGCTTAGTGGGACGAATAACGGGGGAGCAGTACTTC,CASSLVGRITGEQYF
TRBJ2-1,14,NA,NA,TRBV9,TGTGCCAGCAGCCCGGGGACCACCTACAATGAGCAGTTCTTC,CASSPGTTYNEQFF
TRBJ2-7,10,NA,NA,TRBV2,TGTGCCAGCAGTGCCTACGAGCAGTACTTC,CASSAYEQYF
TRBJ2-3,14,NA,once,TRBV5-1,TGCGCCATCCGAGCTCAACCTAGCACAGATACGCAGTATTTT,CAIRAQPSTDTQYF
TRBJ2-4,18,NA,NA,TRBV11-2,TGTGCCAGCAGCTTACTCCCTACAACGGGACGAAGCAAAAACATTCAGTACTTC,CASSLLPTTGRSKNIQYF
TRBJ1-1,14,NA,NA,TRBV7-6,TGTGCCAGCAGCTCGTTCGGGGGGCGAACTGAAGCTTTCTTT,CASSSFGGRTEAFF
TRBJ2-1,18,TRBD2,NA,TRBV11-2,TGTGCCAGCAGCCGAATCCCCCCCTTTAGCGGGACATACAATGAGCAGTTCTTC,CASSRIPPFSGTYNEQFF
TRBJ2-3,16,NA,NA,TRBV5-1,TGCGCCAGCAGCTTGTTGGGAACGGGGGGCACAGATACGCAGTATTTT,CASSLLGTGGTDTQYF
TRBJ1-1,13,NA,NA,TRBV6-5,TGTGCCAGCAGTAGACCCCCCGGGACTGAAGCTTTCTTT,CASSRPPGTEAFF
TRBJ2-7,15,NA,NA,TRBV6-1,TGTGCCAGCAGTGAAACTTTAGGCAGAATAATCGAGCAGTACTTC,CASSETLGRIIEQYF
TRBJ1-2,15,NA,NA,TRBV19,TGTGCCAGTATCCCCCAGGTGGGAGCAAACTATGGCTACACCTTC,CASIPQVGANYGYTF
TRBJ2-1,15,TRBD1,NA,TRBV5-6,TGTGCCAGCAGCTTGCAGCAGGGGGCGACCGATGAGCAGTTCTTC,CASSLQQGATDEQFF
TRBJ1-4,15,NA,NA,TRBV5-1,TGCGCCAGCAGCTTGTGGGGGTCAACTAATGAAAAACTGTTTTTT,CASSLWGSTNEKLFF
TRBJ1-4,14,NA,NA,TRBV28,TGTGCCAGCAGTTCGGTGAACCCTAATGAAAAACTGTTTTTT,CASSSVNPNEKLFF
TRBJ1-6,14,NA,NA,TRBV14,TGTGCCAGCAGACCCGACCCCGAGAATTCACCCCTCCACTTT,CASRPDPENSPLHF
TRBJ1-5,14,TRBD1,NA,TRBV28,TGTGCCAGCAGTACGCCCAGGGGGCCTCAGCCCCAGCATTTT,CASSTPRGPQPQHF
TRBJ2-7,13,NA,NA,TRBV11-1,TGTGCCAGCAGCCCAGATTACTCCTACGAGCAGTACTTC,CASSPDYSYEQYF
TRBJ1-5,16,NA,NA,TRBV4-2,TGTGCCAGCAGCCAGACCTCAGGTGGTGACTATCAGCCCCAGCATTTT,CASSQTSGGDYQPQHF
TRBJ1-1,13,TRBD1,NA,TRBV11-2,TGTGCCAGCAGCTCGCGGACAGGGGACCCAGCTTTCTTT,CASSSRTGDPAFF
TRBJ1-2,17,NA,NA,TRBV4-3,TGCGCCAGCAGCCAAGATTCGCTTGGAGGACCAAACTATGGCTACACCTTC,CASSQDSLGGPNYGYTF
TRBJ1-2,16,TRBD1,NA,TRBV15,TGTGCCACCAGCAGAGATCGGGAAGGGGGCTTCTATGGCTACACCTTC,CATSRDREGGFYGYTF
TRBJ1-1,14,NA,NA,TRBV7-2,TGTGCCAGCAGCTTAGTACCGGGGGGAACTGAAGCTTTCTTT,CASSLVPGGTEAFF
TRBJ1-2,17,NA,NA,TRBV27,TGTGCCAGCAGCTCCTTGGCGGGGACCTCGGACTCCTATGGCTACACCTTC,CASSSLAGTSDSYGYTF
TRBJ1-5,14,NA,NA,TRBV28,TGTGCCAGCAGTTTCAGGAGTAGCAATCAGCCCCAGCATTTT,CASSFRSSNQPQHF
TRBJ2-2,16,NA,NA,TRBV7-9,TGTGCCAGCAGCTTAGCTGGGGACTCTTACACCGGGGAGCTGTTTTTT,CASSLAGDSYTGELFF
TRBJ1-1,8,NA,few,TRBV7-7,TGTGCTAGCAGCTTAATCCCCTTT,CASSLIPF
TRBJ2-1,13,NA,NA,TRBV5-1,TGCGCCAGCAGCTTCGGGGATTACAATGAGCAGTTCTTC,CASSFGDYNEQFF
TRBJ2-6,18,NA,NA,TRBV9,TGTGCCAGCAGCGTAGAGGGGTCGGCGCTCTCTGGGGCCAACGTCCTGACTTTC,CASSVEGSALSGANVLTF
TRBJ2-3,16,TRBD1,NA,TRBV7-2,TGTGCCAGCAGCCGAACAGGGGGACGGGCCACAGATACGCAGTATTTT,CASSRTGGRATDTQYF
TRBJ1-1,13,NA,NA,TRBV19,TGTGCCAGTAGTATGACAGGGAACACTGAAGCTTTCTTT,CASSMTGNTEAFF
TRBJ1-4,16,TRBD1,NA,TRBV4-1,TGCGCCAGCAGCCATTTGACAGGGAGGAGTAATGAAAAACTGTTTTTT,CASSHLTGRSNEKLFF
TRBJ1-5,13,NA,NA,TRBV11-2,TGTGCCAGCAGACGAACCCCTCGGGAGCCCCAGCATTTT,CASRRTPREPQHF
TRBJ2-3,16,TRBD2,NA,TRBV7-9,TGTGCCAGCAGCCCTCGGGAGGGGACGTTCACAGATACGCAGTATTTT,CASSPREGTFTDTQYF
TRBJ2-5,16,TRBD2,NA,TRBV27,TGTGCCAGCAGTGCCTATAGCGGGGGGGCTTCAGAGACCCAGTACTTC,CASSAYSGGASETQYF
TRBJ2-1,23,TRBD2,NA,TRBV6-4,TGTGCCAGCAGTGACCAACCACTTTTATCGGGAGGGCCGTATAAGGAGTCCTACAATGAGCAGTTCTTC,CASSDQPLLSGGPYKESYNEQFF
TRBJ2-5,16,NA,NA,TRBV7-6,TGTGCCAGCAGCTTAGTGTGGGAGCCTAGCCAAGAGACCCAGTACTTC,CASSLVWEPSQETQYF
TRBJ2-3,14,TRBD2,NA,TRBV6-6,TGTGCCAGCAGGACGGGAGGGGCCAAAGATACGCAGTATTTT,CASRTGGAKDTQYF
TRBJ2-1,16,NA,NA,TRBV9,TGTGCCAGCAGCGTAGGCCGGGACCGCCCCTACAATGAGCAGTTCTTC,CASSVGRDRPYNEQFF
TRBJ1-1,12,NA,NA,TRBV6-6,TGTGCCAGCAGTCCCGTAGTCACTGAAGCTTTCTTT,CASSPVVTEAFF
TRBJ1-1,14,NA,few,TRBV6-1,TGTGCCAGCAGTGCCACAACAGGGTTGTCTGGCGCTTTCTTT,CASSATTGLSGAFF
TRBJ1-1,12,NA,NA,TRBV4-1,TGCGCCAGCAAAGGGAACCCCCCTGAAGCTTTCTTT,CASKGNPPEAFF
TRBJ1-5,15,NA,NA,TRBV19,TGTGCCAGTAGTATAGAGGTCAGCTCTAATCAGCCCCAGCATTTT,CASSIEVSSNQPQHF
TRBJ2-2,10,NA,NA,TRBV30,TGTGCCTGGGACACCGGGGAGCTGTTTTTT,CAWDTGELFF
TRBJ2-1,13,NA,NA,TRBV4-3,TGCGCCAGCAGCCAAGATCGGGGGACTCAGCAGTTCTTC,CASSQDRGTQQFF
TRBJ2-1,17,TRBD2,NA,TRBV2,TGTGCCAGCAGTGAAGAAGGACTAGCGGCCTTTAAGAATGAGCAGTTCTTC,CASSEEGLAAFKNEQFF
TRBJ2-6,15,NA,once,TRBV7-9,TGTGCCAGCAGCCCCCAGTCTACCGGGGCCAACGTCCTGACTTTC,CASSPQSTGANVLTF